This TCR beta chain was identified in a study of T cell repertoires in cytomegalovirus infection (dated by TCRdb to the late 2010s). In terms of the full investigation: Donor HLA type was relevant to the analysis, because carriage of CMV infection together with the matching HLA type was indicated by public TCR beta signatures. General conclusions and limits of the study: Cumulative frequency of public TCR beta family members discriminated carriers of CMV infection plus the relevant HLA type in this cohort and an independent approximately 360-donor cohort. The ex vivo response was dominated by HLA-C-restricted CMV-specific TCR beta clonotypes, which also provided the single most frequent clonotype in two of eight donors.

For sequencing, an Illumina HiSeq 1500 was employed. Through fastp at Q25 and MiXCR, TCRdb rebuilt clones from the public reads, retaining in-frame beta chains. Duplicate CDR3 protein sequences are folded into a single record with the most common DNA and genes. Counted in this sample were fewer than 200,000 distinct CDR3 sequences; about 20% of them appeared once. The ten largest clonotypes hold around 2.7% of the sample. CDR1 and CDR2, looked up from the germline V gene, are SGHTA and FQGNSA. Ends included, the CDR3 has 14 residues. Only the CDR3 DNA is retained, 42 bases long and in frame from the first base. Deletion took 2 bases off V and 3 bases off J, with a span of 8 bases between the germline ends. In the case of this clonotype: This clone's antigen is unknown. A clone one base away is much larger, so this may be a read error. As the CDR3 is not closed by the conserved phenylalanine or tryptophan, this likely results from a read error.

Material: PBMCs. The chain was built from TRBV7-2 and TRBJ1-5; a confident D gene designation cannot be given. This clonotype was sampled from a human donor in good health (CMV status not recorded). Some clones in this sample may be carry-over from other donors' samples. The encoded CDR3 is CASSLKGFNQPQHL. The nucleotides are TGTGCCAGCAGCTTAAAGGGATTCAATCAGCCCCAGCATCTT.